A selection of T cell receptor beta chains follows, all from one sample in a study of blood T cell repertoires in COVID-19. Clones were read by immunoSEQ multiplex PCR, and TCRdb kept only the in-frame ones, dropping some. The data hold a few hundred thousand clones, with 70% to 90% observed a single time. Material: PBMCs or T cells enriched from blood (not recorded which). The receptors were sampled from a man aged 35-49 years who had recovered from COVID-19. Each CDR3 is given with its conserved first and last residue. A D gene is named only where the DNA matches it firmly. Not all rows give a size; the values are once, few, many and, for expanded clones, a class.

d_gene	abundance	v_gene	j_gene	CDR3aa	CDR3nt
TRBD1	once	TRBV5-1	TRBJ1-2	CASSLGQGEGYTF	TGCGCCAGCAGCTTGGGACAGGGGGAAGGCTACACCTTC
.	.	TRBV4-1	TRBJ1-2	CASSQGIVRGNYGYTF	TGCGCCAGCAGCCAAGGGATTGTCCGGGGGAACTATGGCTACACCTTC
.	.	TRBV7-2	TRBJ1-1	CASSPRGMGTEAFF	TGTGCCAGCAGCCCAAGGGGGATGGGGACTGAAGCTTTCTTT
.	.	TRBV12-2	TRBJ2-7	CASRLGLCGEEF	TGTGCAAGTCGCTTAGGTCTCTGCGGGGAAGAATTC
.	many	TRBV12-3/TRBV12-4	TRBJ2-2	CASSWAGTGELFF	TGTGCCAGCAGTTGGGCCGGCACCGGGGAGCTGTTTTTT
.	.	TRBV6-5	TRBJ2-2	CASSPGWATGELFF	TGTGCCAGCAGCCCGGGGTGGGCTACCGGGGAGCTGTTTTTT
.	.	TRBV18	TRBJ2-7	CASSPGDTTYEQYF	TGTGCCAGCTCACCAGGGGACACAACCTACGAGCAGTACTTC
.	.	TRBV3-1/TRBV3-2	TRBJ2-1	CASSHPRDSFGGEQFF	TGTGCCAGCAGCCACCCCCGGGACTCCTTTGGAGGAGAGCAGTTCTTC
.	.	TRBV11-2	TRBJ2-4	CASSSRLAKNIQYF	TGTGCCAGCAGCTCGAGACTAGCCAAAAACATTCAGTACTTC
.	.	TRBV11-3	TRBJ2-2	CASSLAPSGSGELFF	TGTGCCAGCAGCTTAGCCCCGAGCGGGTCCGGGGAGCTGTTTTTT
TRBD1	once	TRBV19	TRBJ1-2	CASSLLVDRGKYGYTF	TGTGCCAGTAGTCTTCTCGTGGACAGGGGGAAGTATGGCTACACCTTC
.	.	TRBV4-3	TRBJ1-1	CASSQRLGEEDTEAFF	TGCGCCAGCAGCCAACGCCTTGGGGAGGAGGACACTGAAGCTTTCTTT
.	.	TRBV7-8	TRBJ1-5	CASSWTTNQPQHF	TGTGCCAGCAGCTGGACAACTAATCAGCCCCAGCATTTT
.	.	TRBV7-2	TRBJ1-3	CASSLLTGATSGNTIYF	TGTGCCAGCAGCTTGCTTACGGGAGCCACCTCTGGAAACACCATATATTTT
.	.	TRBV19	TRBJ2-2	CAVGRGGELFF	TGTGCCGTGGGGCGTGGGGGGGAGCTGTTTTTT
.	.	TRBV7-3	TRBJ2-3	CASSPGLSTDTQYF	TGTGCCAGCAGCCCGGGACTGAGCACAGATACGCAGTATTTT
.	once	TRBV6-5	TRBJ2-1	CASRLSGSYNEQFF	TGTGCCAGCAGGCTTAGCGGCTCCTACAATGAGCAGTTCTTC
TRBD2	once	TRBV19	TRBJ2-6	CASISLAGLSSGANVLTF	TGTGCCAGTATCTCCCTAGCGGGCCTGAGCTCTGGGGCCAACGTCCTGACTTTC
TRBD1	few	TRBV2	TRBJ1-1	CASTGTGGLDTEAFF	TGTGCCAGCACCGGGACAGGGGGACTTGACACTGAAGCTTTCTTT
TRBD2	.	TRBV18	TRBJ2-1	CASSPPGRGAGNEQFF	TGTGCCAGCTCACCCCCGGGGAGGGGCGCGGGTAATGAGCAGTTCTTC
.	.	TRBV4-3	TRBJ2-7	CASSPWAGAYEQYF	TGCGCCAGCAGCCCATGGGCAGGGGCGTACGAGCAGTACTTC
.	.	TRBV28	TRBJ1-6	CASSLLGDSPLHF	TGTGCCAGCAGTTTATTAGGGGATTCACCCCTCCACTTT
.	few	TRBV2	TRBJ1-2	CASSQHQGYGYTF	TGTGCCAGCAGCCAACATCAGGGCTATGGCTACACCTTC
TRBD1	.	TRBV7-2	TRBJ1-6	CASSLYTGGADNSPLHF	TGTGCCAGCAGCCTCTACACAGGGGGCGCGGATAATTCACCCCTCCACTTT
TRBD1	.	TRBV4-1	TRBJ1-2	CASSQQRDRVGGGYTF	TGCGCCAGCAGCCAGCAACGGGACAGGGTTGGAGGCGGCTACACCTTC
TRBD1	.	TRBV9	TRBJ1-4	CASSAGDRFNEKLFF	TGTGCCAGCAGCGCGGGGGACAGATTTAATGAAAAACTGTTTTTT
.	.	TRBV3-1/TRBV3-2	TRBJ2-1	CAAGQGGWGEQFF	TGTGCCGCGGGCCAAGGTGGTTGGGGTGAGCAGTTCTTC
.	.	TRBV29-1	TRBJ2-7	CSVVLGSLLEQYF	TGCAGCGTTGTTCTGGGCAGCCTACTCGAGCAGTACTTC
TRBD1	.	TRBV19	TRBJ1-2	CASSLRTGDYGYTF	TGTGCCAGTAGCCTTAGGACAGGGGACTATGGCTACACCTTC
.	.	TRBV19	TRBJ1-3	CASHRAFSGNTIYF	TGTGCCAGCCACAGGGCATTCTCGGGAAACACCATATATTTT
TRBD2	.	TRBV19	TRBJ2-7	CASRRLAGGKHEQYF	TGTGCCAGTCGAAGACTAGCGGGAGGGAAGCACGAGCAGTACTTC
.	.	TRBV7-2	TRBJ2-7	CASSLETGIYEQYF	TGTGCCAGCAGCTTAGAAACAGGGATCTACGAGCAGTACTTC
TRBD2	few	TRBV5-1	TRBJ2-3	CASSLAASGSRADTQYF	TGCGCCAGCAGCTTGGCCGCTAGCGGGAGTAGGGCAGATACGCAGTATTTT
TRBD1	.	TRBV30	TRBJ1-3	CAWDRVGNTIYF	TGTGCCTGGGACAGGGTTGGAAACACCATATATTTT
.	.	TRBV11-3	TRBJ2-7	CASSLEGGISSYEQYF	TGTGCCAGCAGCTTAGAAGGAGGAATAAGCTCCTACGAGCAGTACTTC
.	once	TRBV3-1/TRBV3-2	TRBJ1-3	CASTPGADSGNTIYF	TGTGCCAGCACCCCAGGGGCAGACTCTGGAAACACCATATATTTT
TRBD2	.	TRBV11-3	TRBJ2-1	CASSSAGGQLGEQFF	TGTGCCAGCAGCTCGGCGGGAGGTCAGCTGGGTGAGCAGTTCTTC
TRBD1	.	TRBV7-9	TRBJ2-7	CASSLVRQGVSYEQYF	TGTGCCAGCAGCTTAGTTCGGCAGGGGGTGTCCTACGAGCAGTACTTC
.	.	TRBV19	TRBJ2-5	CASRGTVGTQYF	TGTGCCAGTAGGGGCACGGTGGGGACCCAGTACTTC
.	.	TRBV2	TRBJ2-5	CASSGQYQETQYF	TGTGCCAGCAGTGGCCAGTACCAAGAGACCCAGTACTTC
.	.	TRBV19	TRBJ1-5	CASSMWVDSDQPQHF	TGTGCCAGTAGTATGTGGGTTGACAGCGATCAGCCCCAGCATTTT
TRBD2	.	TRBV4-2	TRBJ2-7	CASSPSGTYEQYF	TGTGCCAGCAGCCCTAGCGGTACCTACGAGCAGTACTTC
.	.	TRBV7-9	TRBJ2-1	CASSLEGTHNEQFF	TGTGCCAGCAGCTTAGAGGGGACTCACAATGAGCAGTTCTTC
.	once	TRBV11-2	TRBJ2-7	CASSLPYSGTYEQYF	TGTGCCAGCAGCTTACCCTACAGCGGAACCTACGAGCAGTACTTC
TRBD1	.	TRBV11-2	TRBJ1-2	CASSSQGKVYGYTF	TGTGCCAGCAGCTCACAGGGGAAGGTCTATGGCTACACCTTC
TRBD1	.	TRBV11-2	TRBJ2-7	CASSSWTGGGYEQYF	TGTGCCAGCAGCTCGTGGACAGGGGGCGGTTACGAGCAGTACTTC
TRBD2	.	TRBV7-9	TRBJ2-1	CASSLVSGVRYEQFF	TGTGCCAGCAGCTTAGTTAGCGGGGTAAGGTATGAGCAGTTCTTC
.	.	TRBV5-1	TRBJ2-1	CASRFDRSSYNEQFF	TGCGCCAGCAGATTCGACAGGAGCTCCTACAATGAGCAGTTCTTC
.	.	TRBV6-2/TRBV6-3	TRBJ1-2	CASSYIPGGYGYTF	TGTGCCAGCAGTTACATCCCCGGAGGGTATGGCTACACCTTC
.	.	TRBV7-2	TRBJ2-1	CASSKDSDSYNEQFF	TGTGCCAGCAGCAAGGACAGCGACTCCTACAATGAGCAGTTCTTC
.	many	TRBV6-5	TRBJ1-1	CASSYPGADTEAFF	TGTGCCAGCAGTTACCCGGGAGCCGACACTGAAGCTTTCTTT
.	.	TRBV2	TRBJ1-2	CASSEDSGYGYTF	TGTGCCAGCAGCGAGGACAGCGGCTATGGCTACACCTTC
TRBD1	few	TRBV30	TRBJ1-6	CAWSDDRGAYNSPLHF	TGTGCCTGGAGCGACGACAGGGGGGCTTATAATTCACCCCTCCACTTT
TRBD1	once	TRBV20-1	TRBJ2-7	CSASPGQGGDEQYF	TGCAGTGCTAGTCCGGGACAGGGAGGAGACGAGCAGTACTTC
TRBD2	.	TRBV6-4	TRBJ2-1	CASSEAGGSDEQFF	TGTGCCAGCAGTGAAGCGGGGGGGTCCGATGAGCAGTTCTTC
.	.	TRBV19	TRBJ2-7	CASSIRGEQYF	TGTGCCAGTAGTATACGGGGAGAGCAGTACTTC
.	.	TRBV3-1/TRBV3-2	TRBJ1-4	CASSQWEGRNNEKLFF	TGTGCCAGCAGCCAATGGGAGGGTAGAAATAATGAAAAACTGTTTTTT
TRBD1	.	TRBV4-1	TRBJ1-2	CASSQVRTGPLANYGYTF	TGCGCCAGCAGCCAAGTGAGGACAGGGCCCCTTGCTAACTATGGCTACACCTTC
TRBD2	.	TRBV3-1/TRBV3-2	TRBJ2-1	CASNRLAGADNEQFF	TGTGCCAGCAATCGTCTAGCGGGGGCAGACAATGAGCAGTTCTTC
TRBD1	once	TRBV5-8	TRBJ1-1	CASSLGQGAGTEAFF	TGTGCCAGCAGCTTGGGGCAGGGGGCCGGAACTGAAGCTTTCTTT